A selection of T cell receptor beta chains follows, all from one sample in a study of brain T cells in children with intractable seizures. Measured with immunoSEQ multiplex PCR; TCRdb has only the in-frame clones, and not every one. The data contain about 350,000 clones, over 90% of them singletons. Sample: peripheral blood, taken 5 to 6 months after surgery. Every receptor here comes from a boy in the first two years of life with tuberous sclerosis and intractable seizures. Each CDR3 is given with its conserved first and last residue. D genes are given only for firm matches. Clone sizes are given selectively: once, few, many, or a class where the clone is expanded.

j_gene: TRBJ2-7
v_gene: TRBV11-2
d_gene: TRBD2
abundance: -
CDR3nt: TGTGCCAGCAGTCTAACCGGGACTAGCGGCTACGAGCAGTACTTC
CDR3aa: CASSLTGTSGYEQYF

j_gene: TRBJ2-7
v_gene: TRBV30
d_gene: TRBD2
abundance: -
CDR3nt: TGTGCCTGGAGCCTGGGCGGGGGGGCCTACGAGCAGTACTTC
CDR3aa: CAWSLGGGAYEQYF

j_gene: TRBJ2-3
v_gene: TRBV6-2/TRBV6-3
d_gene: -
abundance: -
CDR3nt: TGTGCCAGCAGTAGACAGAAGCTTTCCACAGATACGCAGTATTTT
CDR3aa: CASSRQKLSTDTQYF

j_gene: TRBJ1-2
v_gene: TRBV19
d_gene: -
abundance: -
CDR3nt: TGTGCCAGTAGTATGCGGCCCTATGGCTACACCTTC
CDR3aa: CASSMRPYGYTF

j_gene: TRBJ2-5
v_gene: TRBV19
d_gene: -
abundance: -
CDR3nt: TGTGCCAGTAGTATTGATCGGTTGGAGACCCAGTACTTC
CDR3aa: CASSIDRLETQYF

j_gene: TRBJ2-1
v_gene: TRBV4-2
d_gene: TRBD2
abundance: -
CDR3nt: TGTGCCAGCAGCCTTGTACTAGCGGGAGTATTAGTAGGCGACAATGAGCAGTTCTTC
CDR3aa: CASSLVLAGVLVGDNEQFF

j_gene: TRBJ2-7
v_gene: TRBV5-1
d_gene: -
abundance: -
CDR3nt: TGCGCCAGCAGCTTGGGGGGGGCGCCCTACGAGCAGTACTTC
CDR3aa: CASSLGGAPYEQYF

j_gene: TRBJ1-3
v_gene: TRBV7-9
d_gene: -
abundance: -
CDR3nt: TGTGCCAGCAGCCCGGGACAAACTTCTGGAAACACCATATATTTT
CDR3aa: CASSPGQTSGNTIYF

j_gene: TRBJ1-1
v_gene: TRBV18
d_gene: -
abundance: few
CDR3nt: TGTGCCAGCTCATCTCTGGAAAACACTGAAGCTTTCTTT
CDR3aa: CASSSLENTEAFF

j_gene: TRBJ1-6
v_gene: TRBV7-2
d_gene: TRBD1
abundance: -
CDR3nt: TGTGCCAGCAGCGCCGGGACAGGGAATTCACCCCTCCACTTT
CDR3aa: CASSAGTGNSPLHF

j_gene: TRBJ2-7
v_gene: TRBV5-1
d_gene: TRBD2
abundance: -
CDR3nt: TGCGCCAGCAGCGGCACCCTGACTAGCGCCTACGAGCAGTACTTC
CDR3aa: CASSGTLTSAYEQYF

j_gene: TRBJ2-3
v_gene: TRBV9
d_gene: TRBD1
abundance: -
CDR3nt: TGTGCCAGCAGCGTAGTAGGGACAGGGGACACAGATACGCAGTATTTT
CDR3aa: CASSVVGTGDTDTQYF

j_gene: TRBJ1-2
v_gene: TRBV5-1
d_gene: TRBD1
abundance: -
CDR3nt: TGCGCCAGCAGCTTGATTTCAGGGGACAGGGGGCTTCATGGCTACACCTTC
CDR3aa: CASSLISGDRGLHGYTF

j_gene: TRBJ2-1
v_gene: TRBV11-2
d_gene: TRBD1
abundance: -
CDR3nt: TGTGCCAGCAGCGGCTCCGGGACAGGGGACAATGAGCAGTTCTTC
CDR3aa: CASSGSGTGDNEQFF

j_gene: TRBJ1-2
v_gene: TRBV30
d_gene: TRBD1
abundance: -
CDR3nt: TGTGCCTGGAGTGTCTTTAGAAGGACAGGCAACTATGGCTACACCTTC
CDR3aa: CAWSVFRRTGNYGYTF

j_gene: TRBJ2-2
v_gene: TRBV5-6
d_gene: -
abundance: -
CDR3nt: TGTGCCAGCAATTGGTCCCCCTCTGGGGAGCTGTTTTTT
CDR3aa: CASNWSPSGELFF

j_gene: TRBJ2-1
v_gene: TRBV19
d_gene: TRBD2
abundance: -
CDR3nt: TGTGCCAGTAGTCTATTACTAGCGTACTCCAATGAGCAGTTCTTC
CDR3aa: CASSLLLAYSNEQFF

j_gene: TRBJ1-6
v_gene: TRBV13
d_gene: -
abundance: -
CDR3nt: TGTGCCAGCAGCTTAGACGGGGGATATTCACCCCTCCACTTT
CDR3aa: CASSLDGGYSPLHF

j_gene: TRBJ2-1
v_gene: TRBV5-1
d_gene: -
abundance: -
CDR3nt: TGCGCCAGCAGCTTATACCCGGAGGCAGCCAGCTCCTACAATGAGCAGTTCTTC
CDR3aa: CASSLYPEAASSYNEQFF

j_gene: TRBJ1-2
v_gene: TRBV7-9
d_gene: -
abundance: -
CDR3nt: TGTGCCAGCAGCTTAGCGGGTACCTATGGCTACACCTTC
CDR3aa: CASSLAGTYGYTF

j_gene: TRBJ2-5
v_gene: TRBV5-1
d_gene: TRBD2
abundance: -
CDR3nt: TGCGCCAGCGCGGCGGGGGGCCGACCCCGAAACCAAGAGACCCAGTACTTC
CDR3aa: CASAAGGRPRNQETQYF

j_gene: TRBJ2-1
v_gene: TRBV2
d_gene: -
abundance: -
CDR3nt: TGTGCCACCGTGGGGCTGTACAATGAGCAGTTCTTC
CDR3aa: CATVGLYNEQFF

j_gene: TRBJ2-5
v_gene: TRBV29-1
d_gene: TRBD2
abundance: -
CDR3nt: TGCAGCGTTGACTACGCGGGTAGCGGGGGCCAGGTCCCCCAGTACTTC
CDR3aa: CSVDYAGSGGQVPQYF

j_gene: TRBJ1-1
v_gene: TRBV3-1/TRBV3-2
d_gene: -
abundance: -
CDR3nt: TGTGCCAGCAGCCAGACAGACTCGGCTTTCTTT
CDR3aa: CASSQTDSAFF

j_gene: TRBJ1-1
v_gene: TRBV7-8
d_gene: -
abundance: -
CDR3nt: TGTGCCAGCAGCACACGGACAGTCTGGGGCACTGAAGCTTTCTTT
CDR3aa: CASSTRTVWGTEAFF

j_gene: TRBJ2-1
v_gene: TRBV3-1/TRBV3-2
d_gene: -
abundance: -
CDR3nt: TGTGCCAGCAGCTCGACAGATTACAATGAGCAGTTCTTC
CDR3aa: CASSSTDYNEQFF

j_gene: TRBJ2-3
v_gene: TRBV10-3
d_gene: TRBD2
abundance: -
CDR3nt: TGTGCCATCAGTAAATTACTAGCGGGAGCCGGAGATACGCAGTATTTT
CDR3aa: CAISKLLAGAGDTQYF

j_gene: TRBJ2-1
v_gene: TRBV7-2
d_gene: -
abundance: -
CDR3nt: TGTGCCAGCAGCTTAGATAAGGGCGAGCAGTTCTTC
CDR3aa: CASSLDKGEQFF

j_gene: TRBJ2-3
v_gene: TRBV11-2
d_gene: TRBD2
abundance: -
CDR3nt: TGTGCCAGCAGACGAGTAGCGGGGCGGCAGACAGATACGCAGTATTTT
CDR3aa: CASRRVAGRQTDTQYF

j_gene: TRBJ2-2
v_gene: TRBV9
d_gene: TRBD2
abundance: -
CDR3nt: TGTGCCAGCAGTCAGACTAGCGGGAGTAGCGGGGAGCTGTTTTTT
CDR3aa: CASSQTSGSSGELFF

j_gene: TRBJ1-1
v_gene: TRBV2
d_gene: -
abundance: -
CDR3nt: TGTGCCAGCACCATTAGCAACACTGAAGCTTTCTTT
CDR3aa: CASTISNTEAFF

j_gene: TRBJ2-2
v_gene: TRBV12-5
d_gene: TRBD2
abundance: -
CDR3nt: TGTGCTAGTGGTTGGCAGACTAGCGGAGAGACCGGGGAGCTGTTTTTT
CDR3aa: CASGWQTSGETGELFF

j_gene: TRBJ2-7
v_gene: TRBV5-4
d_gene: -
abundance: -
CDR3nt: TGTGCCAGCAGCTTGTATAAAGAGTCCTACGAGCAGTACTTC
CDR3aa: CASSLYKESYEQYF

j_gene: TRBJ2-6
v_gene: TRBV19
d_gene: -
abundance: -
CDR3nt: TGTGCCAGTAGTCCTCCACCTCATCTCTCTGGGGCCAACGTCCTGACTTTC
CDR3aa: CASSPPPHLSGANVLTF

j_gene: TRBJ1-2
v_gene: TRBV19
d_gene: TRBD1
abundance: -
CDR3nt: TGTGCCAGTAGGGACAGGGCGTCAAACTATGGCTACACCTTC
CDR3aa: CASRDRASNYGYTF

j_gene: TRBJ1-4
v_gene: TRBV3-1/TRBV3-2
d_gene: -
abundance: -
CDR3nt: TGTGCCAGCAGCCCCCTGGCCCGGGGGGGCGCTGCTAATGAAAAACTGTTTTTT
CDR3aa: CASSPLARGGAANEKLFF

j_gene: TRBJ1-1
v_gene: TRBV19
d_gene: TRBD1
abundance: once
CDR3nt: TGTGCCAGTAGTGGACAGGCCACGAACACTGAAGCTTTCTTT
CDR3aa: CASSGQATNTEAFF

j_gene: TRBJ1-5
v_gene: TRBV4-1
d_gene: -
abundance: -
CDR3nt: TGCGCCAGCAGCCAGGCCAGGACACGAGGTCAGCCCCAGCATTTT
CDR3aa: CASSQARTRGQPQHF

j_gene: TRBJ2-2
v_gene: TRBV5-4
d_gene: -
abundance: -
CDR3nt: TGTGCCAGCAGTTCCAGGACGAACACCGGGGAGCTGTTTTTT
CDR3aa: CASSSRTNTGELFF

j_gene: TRBJ1-1
v_gene: TRBV28
d_gene: -
abundance: -
CDR3nt: TGTGCCAGCAGTCCCCTCCGGGGAGCCGAAGCTTTCTTT
CDR3aa: CASSPLRGAEAFF

j_gene: TRBJ1-2
v_gene: TRBV16
d_gene: -
abundance: -
CDR3nt: TGTGCCAGCTTACTCCAGGGAAACTATGGCTACACCTTC
CDR3aa: CASLLQGNYGYTF

j_gene: TRBJ1-2
v_gene: TRBV7-9
d_gene: -
abundance: -
CDR3nt: TGTGCCAGCAGCTTAGCCGAGGATGACTACACCTTC
CDR3aa: CASSLAEDDYTF

j_gene: TRBJ1-1
v_gene: TRBV2
d_gene: -
abundance: -
CDR3nt: TGTGCCAGCAGCCAATCCTCAGACCTAAACACTGAAGCTTTCTTT
CDR3aa: CASSQSSDLNTEAFF

j_gene: TRBJ1-2
v_gene: TRBV25-1
d_gene: -
abundance: -
CDR3nt: TGTGCCAGCAGTGAGAGGAATCCGTTGAATGGCTACACCTTC
CDR3aa: CASSERNPLNGYTF

j_gene: TRBJ1-6
v_gene: TRBV11-2
d_gene: -
abundance: -
CDR3nt: TGTGCCAGCAGCCCAGGTGGTAGTTCACCCCTCCACTTT
CDR3aa: CASSPGGSSPLHF

j_gene: TRBJ2-7
v_gene: TRBV29-1
d_gene: -
abundance: once
CDR3nt: TGCAGCGTTGGGGGACTCCATTCCTACGAGCAGTACTTC
CDR3aa: CSVGGLHSYEQYF

j_gene: TRBJ1-3
v_gene: TRBV21-1
d_gene: -
abundance: -
CDR3nt: TGTGCCAGCAGCAAAGTCCGGGACAGGGGAAACACCATATATTTT
CDR3aa: CASSKVRDRGNTIYF

j_gene: TRBJ2-1
v_gene: TRBV5-1
d_gene: -
abundance: -
CDR3nt: TGCGCCAGCAGCTTGGTACGGAGTTACAATGAGCAGTTCTTC
CDR3aa: CASSLVRSYNEQFF

j_gene: TRBJ2-1
v_gene: TRBV27
d_gene: -
abundance: -
CDR3nt: TGTGCCAGCAGTGGAAGCGGGCCCAATGAGCAGTTCTTC
CDR3aa: CASSGSGPNEQFF

j_gene: TRBJ2-7
v_gene: TRBV4-2
d_gene: TRBD1
abundance: -
CDR3nt: TGTGCCAGCAGCCAGTCCCCCATGACAGGGTTCTCCTACGAGCAGTACTTC
CDR3aa: CASSQSPMTGFSYEQYF

j_gene: TRBJ2-7
v_gene: TRBV3-1/TRBV3-2
d_gene: -
abundance: -
CDR3nt: TGTGCCAGCAGCCAAGATTGGTCCTACGAGCAGTACTTC
CDR3aa: CASSQDWSYEQYF

j_gene: TRBJ2-3
v_gene: TRBV5-5
d_gene: TRBD2
abundance: -
CDR3nt: TGTGCCAGCAGCTTGCGCGGGGGAGTAGATACGCAGTATTTT
CDR3aa: CASSLRGGVDTQYF

j_gene: TRBJ2-7
v_gene: TRBV27
d_gene: TRBD1
abundance: -
CDR3nt: TGTGCCAGCAGTTACAGGGGCCCCTACGAGCAGTACTTC
CDR3aa: CASSYRGPYEQYF

j_gene: TRBJ1-2
v_gene: TRBV6-5
d_gene: -
abundance: -
CDR3nt: TGTGCCAGCAGTTACTCATACCGGAGCTATGGCTACACCTTC
CDR3aa: CASSYSYRSYGYTF

j_gene: TRBJ1-1
v_gene: TRBV29-1
d_gene: -
abundance: -
CDR3nt: TGCAGCACTTTGACCGGGACACAGAACACTGAAGCTTTCTTT
CDR3aa: CSTLTGTQNTEAFF